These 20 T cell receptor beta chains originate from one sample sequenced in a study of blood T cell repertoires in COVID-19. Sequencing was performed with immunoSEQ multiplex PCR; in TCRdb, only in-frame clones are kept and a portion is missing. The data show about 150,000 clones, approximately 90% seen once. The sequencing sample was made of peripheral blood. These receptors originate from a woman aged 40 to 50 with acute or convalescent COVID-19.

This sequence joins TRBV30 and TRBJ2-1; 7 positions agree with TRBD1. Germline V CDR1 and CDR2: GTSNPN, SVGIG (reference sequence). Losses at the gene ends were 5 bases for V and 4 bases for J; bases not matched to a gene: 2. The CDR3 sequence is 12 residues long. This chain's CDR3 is CAWGTVYNEQFF. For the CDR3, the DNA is TGTGCCTGGGGGACAGTGTACAATGAGCAGTTCTTC. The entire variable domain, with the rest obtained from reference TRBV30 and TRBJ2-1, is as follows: SQTIHQWPATLVQPVGSPLSLECTVEGTSNPNLYWYRQAAGRGLQLLFYSVGIGQISSEVPQNLSASRPQDRQFILSSKKLLLSDSGFYLCAWGTVYNEQFFGPGTRLTVL.

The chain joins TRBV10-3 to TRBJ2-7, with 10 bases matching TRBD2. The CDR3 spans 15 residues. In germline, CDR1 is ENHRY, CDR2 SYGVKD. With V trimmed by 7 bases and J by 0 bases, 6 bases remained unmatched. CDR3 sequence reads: CAITEGLASSYEQYF. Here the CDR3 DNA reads TGTGCCATCACGGAGGGACTAGCGTCCTCCTACGAGCAGTACTTC.

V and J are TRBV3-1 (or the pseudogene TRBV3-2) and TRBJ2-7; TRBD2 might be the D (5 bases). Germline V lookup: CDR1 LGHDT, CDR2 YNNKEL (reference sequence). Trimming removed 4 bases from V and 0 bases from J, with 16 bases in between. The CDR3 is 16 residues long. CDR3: CASSLRGEASSYEQYF. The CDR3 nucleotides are TGTGCCAGCAGCCTCCGGGGTGAGGCGAGCTCCTACGAGCAGTACTTC.

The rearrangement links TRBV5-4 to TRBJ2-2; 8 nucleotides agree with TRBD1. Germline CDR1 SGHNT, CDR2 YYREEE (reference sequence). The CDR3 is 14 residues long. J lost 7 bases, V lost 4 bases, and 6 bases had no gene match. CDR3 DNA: TGTGCCAGCAGCCTGAGACAGGGGCACGGGGAGCTGTTTTTT. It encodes CASSLRQGHGELFF.

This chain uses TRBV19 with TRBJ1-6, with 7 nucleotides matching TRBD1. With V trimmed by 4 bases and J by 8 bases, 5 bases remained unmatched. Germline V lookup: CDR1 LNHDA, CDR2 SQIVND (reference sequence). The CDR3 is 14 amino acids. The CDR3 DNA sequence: TGTGCCAGTAGTACGACAGGGTTAGATTCACCCCTCCACTTT. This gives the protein CASSTTGLDSPLHF.

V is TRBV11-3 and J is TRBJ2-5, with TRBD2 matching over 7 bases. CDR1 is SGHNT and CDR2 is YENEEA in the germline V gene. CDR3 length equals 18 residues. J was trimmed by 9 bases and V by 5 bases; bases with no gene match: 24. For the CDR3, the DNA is TGTGCCAGCAGCGGCCGGGGGATTTCGGCGGGAGTTGGGGGGGCCCAGTACTTC. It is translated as CASSGRGISAGVGGAQYF.

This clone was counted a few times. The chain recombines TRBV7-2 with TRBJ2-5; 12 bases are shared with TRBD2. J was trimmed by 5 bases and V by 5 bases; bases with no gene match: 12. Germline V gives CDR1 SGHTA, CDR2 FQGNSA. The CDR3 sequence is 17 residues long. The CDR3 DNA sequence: TGTGCCAGCAGCACACGGGCTAGCGGGAGGGCCTGGGAGACCCAGTACTTC. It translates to CASSTRASGRAWETQYF.

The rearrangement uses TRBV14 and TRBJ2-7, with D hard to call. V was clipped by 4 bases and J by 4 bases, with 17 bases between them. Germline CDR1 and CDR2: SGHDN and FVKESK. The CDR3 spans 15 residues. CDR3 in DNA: TGTGCCAGCAGCCCCCCCCACAGCTGCTTTTACGAGCAGTACTTC. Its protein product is CASSPPHSCFYEQYF.

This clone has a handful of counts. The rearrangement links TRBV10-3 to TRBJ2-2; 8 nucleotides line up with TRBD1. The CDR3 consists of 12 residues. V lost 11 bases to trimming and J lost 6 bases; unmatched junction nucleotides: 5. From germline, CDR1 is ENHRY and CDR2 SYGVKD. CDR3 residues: CASGQVAGELFF. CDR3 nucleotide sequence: TGTGCCTCGGGACAGGTCGCCGGGGAGCTGTTTTTT.

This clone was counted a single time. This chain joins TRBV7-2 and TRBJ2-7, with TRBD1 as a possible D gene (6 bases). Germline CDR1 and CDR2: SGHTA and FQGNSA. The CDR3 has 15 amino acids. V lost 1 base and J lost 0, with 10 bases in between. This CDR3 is CASSLVQGSSYEQYF. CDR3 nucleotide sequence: TGTGCCAGCAGCTTAGTACAGGGAAGCTCCTACGAGCAGTACTTC. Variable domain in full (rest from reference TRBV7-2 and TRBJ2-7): GAGVSQSPSNKVTEKGKDVELRCDPISGHTALYWYRQSLGQGLEFLIYFQGNSAPDKSGLPSDRFSAERTGGSVSTLTIQRTQQEDSAVYLCASSLVQGSSYEQYFGPGTRLTVT.

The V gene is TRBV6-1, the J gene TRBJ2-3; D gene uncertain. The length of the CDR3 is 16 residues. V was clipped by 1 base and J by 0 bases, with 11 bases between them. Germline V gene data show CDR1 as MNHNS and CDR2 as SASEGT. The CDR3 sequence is CASSEDKLVSTDTQYF. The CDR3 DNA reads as TGTGCCAGCAGTGAAGACAAATTGGTCAGCACAGATACGCAGTATTTT.

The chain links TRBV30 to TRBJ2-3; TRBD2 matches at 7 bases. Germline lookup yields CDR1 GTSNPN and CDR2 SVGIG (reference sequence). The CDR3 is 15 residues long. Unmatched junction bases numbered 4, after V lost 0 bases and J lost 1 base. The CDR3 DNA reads TGTGCCTGGAGTGTCGAGCGGGGTGGCACAGATACGCAGTATTTT. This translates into CAWSVERGGTDTQYF.

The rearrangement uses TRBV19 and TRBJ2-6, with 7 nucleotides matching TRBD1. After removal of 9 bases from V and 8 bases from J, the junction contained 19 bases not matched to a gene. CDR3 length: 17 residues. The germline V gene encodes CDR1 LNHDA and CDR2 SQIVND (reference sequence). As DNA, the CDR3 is TGTGCCAGACCGGGACAGTCCGAACCTCTGGTCTCCAACGTCCTGACTTTC. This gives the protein CARPGQSEPLVSNVLTF. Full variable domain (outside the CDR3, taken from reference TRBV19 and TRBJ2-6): DGGITQSPKYLFRKEGQNVTLSCEQNLNHDAMYWYRQDPGQGLRLIYYSQIVNDFQKGDIAEGYSVSREKKESFPLTVTSAQKNPTAFYLCARPGQSEPLVSNVLTFGAGSRLTVL.

The CDR3: CASSLQGREQFF. In nucleotides, the CDR3 is TGTGCCAGCAGTCTACAGGGTCGGGAGCAGTTCTTC. The rearrangement uses TRBV6-5 and TRBJ2-1, with D possibly TRBD1 on 6 matching bases. V lost 5 bases to trimming and J lost 10 bases, with 12 bases between them. Germline V gene data show CDR1 as MNHEY and CDR2 as SVGAGI. The CDR3 sequence is 12 residues long.

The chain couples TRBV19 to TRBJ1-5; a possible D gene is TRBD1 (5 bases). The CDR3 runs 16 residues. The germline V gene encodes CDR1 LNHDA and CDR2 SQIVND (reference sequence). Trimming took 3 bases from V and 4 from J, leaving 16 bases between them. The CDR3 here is CASSMLDKALNQPQHF. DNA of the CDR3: TGTGCCAGTAGTATGTTGGACAAGGCCCTAAATCAGCCCCAGCATTTT.

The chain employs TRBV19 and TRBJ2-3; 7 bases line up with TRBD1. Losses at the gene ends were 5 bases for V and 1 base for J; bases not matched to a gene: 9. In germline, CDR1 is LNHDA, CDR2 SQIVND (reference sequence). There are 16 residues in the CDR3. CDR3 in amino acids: CASSLSQGMGTDTQYF. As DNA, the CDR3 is TGTGCCAGTAGTTTATCACAGGGGATGGGCACAGATACGCAGTATTTT.

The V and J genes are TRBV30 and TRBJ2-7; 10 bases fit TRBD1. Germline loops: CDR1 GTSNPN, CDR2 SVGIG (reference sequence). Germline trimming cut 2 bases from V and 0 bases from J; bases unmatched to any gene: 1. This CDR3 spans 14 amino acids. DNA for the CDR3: TGTGCCTGGAGTAGGACAGGGGGCTCCTACGAGCAGTACTTC. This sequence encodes CAWSRTGGSYEQYF.

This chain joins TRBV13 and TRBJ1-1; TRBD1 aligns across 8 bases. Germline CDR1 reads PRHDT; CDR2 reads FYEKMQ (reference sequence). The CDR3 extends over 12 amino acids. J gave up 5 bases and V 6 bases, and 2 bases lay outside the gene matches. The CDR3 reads CASSDRGTEAFF. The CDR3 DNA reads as TGTGCCAGCAGTGACAGGGGAACTGAAGCTTTCTTT.

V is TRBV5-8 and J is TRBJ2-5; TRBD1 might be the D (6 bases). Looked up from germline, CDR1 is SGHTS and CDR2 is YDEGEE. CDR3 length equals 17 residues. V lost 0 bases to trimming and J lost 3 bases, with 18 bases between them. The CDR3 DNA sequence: TGTGCCAGCAGCTTGGGTTTTACGACAGGCCCTAAAGAGACCCAGTACTTC. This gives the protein CASSLGFTTGPKETQYF.

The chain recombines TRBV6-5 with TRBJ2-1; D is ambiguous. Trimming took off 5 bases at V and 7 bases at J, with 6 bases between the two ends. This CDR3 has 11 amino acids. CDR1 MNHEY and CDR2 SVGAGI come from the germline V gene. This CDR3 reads CASSRLNEQFF. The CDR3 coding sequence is TGTGCCAGCAGTCGTTTGAATGAGCAGTTCTTC.